This T cell receptor (beta chain) came from a study of a mutant IDH1 vaccine in newly diagnosed glioma. Time point here: baseline, week 1 (first vaccination visit). As to treatment: pre-vaccination baseline after standard-of-care therapy. Only in-frame clones appear in the TCRdb table, and some are missing; sequencing was by immunoSEQ multiplex PCR. The data hold around 92,000 clones, with over 85% observed a single time. The TCR originated in a woman in her forties or fifties with glioma. The sequences come from PBMCs, collected from a glioma patient treated with radiotherapy, temozolomide or both.

CDR3 sequence reads: CASSPRTGGFANTGELFF. The CDR3 nucleotides are TGCGCCAGCAGCCCGCGGACAGGGGGGTTCGCGAACACCGGGGAGCTGTTTTTT. The genes are TRBV5-1 and TRBJ2-2; TRBD1 agrees at 10 bases. The CDR3 has 18 amino acids. With V trimmed by 4 bases and J by 0 bases, 9 bases remained unmatched. Germline V gene data show CDR1 as SGHRS and CDR2 as YFSETQ.